The clone carrying this T cell receptor beta chain has a count of ten or more. Its specificity is unknown. The entry originates in a study of tumor-infiltrating lymphocytes in primary liver carcinoma. About the research overall: Men as well as women, aged 30 to 69 years, made up the patients. Stage T1-T3 N0M0 tumors measured about 4 to 10 cm at most. Study-wide points: Lower overlap was observed for tumor-adjacent and tumor-blood pairs relative to tumor region pairs.

The CDR3 extends over 12 amino acids. Germline V gene lookup returns CDR1 MNHEY and CDR2 SVGAGI. Trimming left V 8 bases short and J 2 bases short, with 8 bases between. Blood RNA came from unsorted whole blood; germline DNA was also extracted. Preoperatively, four milliliters of peripheral blood were collected. A primer matching the constant region was used to make TCR beta cDNA from 500 to 650 ng of total RNA. Researchers made the TCR beta libraries by running three nested multiplex PCR rounds with slightly modified ARM-PCR. Primers for the first two PCR rounds were TRBV1-TRBV30 forward primers and a C-beta reverse primer (approximately 10 cycles per round). TCRdb fed the multiplex PCR reads into MiXCR, producing one record per CDR3 protein. The table has approximately 310,000 distinct CDR3 sequences, roughly two thirds seen once.

Sequenced input: peripheral blood. The chain couples TRBV6-5 to TRBJ2-3; D ambiguous. This TCR was recovered from a man in his forties with primary liver carcinoma and hepatitis B virus infection. The CDR3 loop reads CASGKFTDTQYF. The CDR3 bases are TGTGCCAGCGGCAAGTTCACAGATACGCAGTATTTT.